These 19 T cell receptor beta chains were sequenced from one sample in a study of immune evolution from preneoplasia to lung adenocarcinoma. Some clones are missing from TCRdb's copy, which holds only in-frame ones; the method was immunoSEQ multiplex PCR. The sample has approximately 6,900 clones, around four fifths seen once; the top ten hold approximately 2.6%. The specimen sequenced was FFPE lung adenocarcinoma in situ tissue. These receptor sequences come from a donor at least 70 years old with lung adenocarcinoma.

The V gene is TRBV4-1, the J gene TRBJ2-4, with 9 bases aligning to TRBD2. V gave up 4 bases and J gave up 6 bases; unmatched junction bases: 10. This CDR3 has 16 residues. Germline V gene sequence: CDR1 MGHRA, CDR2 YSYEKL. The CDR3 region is CASSRYETSGGNIQYF. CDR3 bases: TGCGCCAGCAGCCGTTATGAGACTAGCGGTGGAAACATTCAGTACTTC.

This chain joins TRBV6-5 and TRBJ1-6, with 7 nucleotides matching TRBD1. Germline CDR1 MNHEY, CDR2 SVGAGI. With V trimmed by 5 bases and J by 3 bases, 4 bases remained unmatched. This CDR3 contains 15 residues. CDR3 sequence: CASSIRDSYNSPLHF. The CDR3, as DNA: TGTGCCAGCAGTATCCGGGACAGCTATAATTCACCCCTCCACTTT.

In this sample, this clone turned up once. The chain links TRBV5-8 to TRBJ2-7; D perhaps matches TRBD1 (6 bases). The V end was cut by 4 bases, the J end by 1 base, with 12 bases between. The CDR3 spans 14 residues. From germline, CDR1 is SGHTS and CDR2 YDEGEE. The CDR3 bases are TGTGCCAGCAGCGTCCGGGACACTTCCTACGAGCAGTACTTC. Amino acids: CASSVRDTSYEQYF.

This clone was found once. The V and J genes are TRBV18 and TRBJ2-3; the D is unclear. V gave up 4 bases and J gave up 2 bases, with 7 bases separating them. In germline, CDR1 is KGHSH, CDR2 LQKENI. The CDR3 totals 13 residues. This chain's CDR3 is CASSLHPTDTQYF. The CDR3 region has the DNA TGTGCCAGCTCACTCCACCCCACAGATACGCAGTATTTT.

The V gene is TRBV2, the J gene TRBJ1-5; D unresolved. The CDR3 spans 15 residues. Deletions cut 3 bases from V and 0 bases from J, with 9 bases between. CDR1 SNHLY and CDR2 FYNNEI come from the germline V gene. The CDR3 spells CASSEEQYSNQPQHF. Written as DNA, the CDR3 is TGTGCCAGCAGTGAGGAGCAGTATAGCAATCAGCCCCAGCATTTT.

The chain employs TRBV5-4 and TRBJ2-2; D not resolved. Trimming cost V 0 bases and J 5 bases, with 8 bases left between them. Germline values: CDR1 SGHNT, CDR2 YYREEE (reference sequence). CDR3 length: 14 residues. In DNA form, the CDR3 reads TGTGCCAGCAGCTTGGCCTTCGGGACCGGGGAGCTGTTTTTT. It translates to CASSLAFGTGELFF.

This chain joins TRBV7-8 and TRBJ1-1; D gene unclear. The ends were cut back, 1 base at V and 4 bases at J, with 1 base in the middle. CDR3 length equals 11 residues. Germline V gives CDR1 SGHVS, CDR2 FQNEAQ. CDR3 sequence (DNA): TGTGCCAGCAGCTTAGGCACTGAAGCTTTCTTT. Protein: CASSLGTEAFF.

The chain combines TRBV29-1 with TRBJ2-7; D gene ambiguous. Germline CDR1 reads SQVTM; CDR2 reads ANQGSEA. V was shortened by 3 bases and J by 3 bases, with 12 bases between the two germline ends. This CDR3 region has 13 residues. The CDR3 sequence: CSVDGPGNYEQYF. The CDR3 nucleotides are TGCAGCGTTGATGGTCCGGGTAACTACGAGCAGTACTTC.

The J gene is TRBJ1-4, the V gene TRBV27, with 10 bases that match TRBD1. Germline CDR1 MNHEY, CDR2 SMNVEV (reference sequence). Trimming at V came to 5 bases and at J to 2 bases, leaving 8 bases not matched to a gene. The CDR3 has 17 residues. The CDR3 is CASSNRDRGATNEKLFF. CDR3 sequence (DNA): TGTGCCAGCAGTAACAGGGACAGGGGAGCGACTAATGAAAAACTGTTTTTT. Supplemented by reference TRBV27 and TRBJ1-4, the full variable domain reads EAQVTQNPRYLITVTGKKLTVTCSQNMNHEYMSWYRQDPGLGLRQIYYSMNVEVTDKGDVPEGYKVSRKEKRNFPLILESPSPNQTSLYFCASSNRDRGATNEKLFFGSGTQLSVL.

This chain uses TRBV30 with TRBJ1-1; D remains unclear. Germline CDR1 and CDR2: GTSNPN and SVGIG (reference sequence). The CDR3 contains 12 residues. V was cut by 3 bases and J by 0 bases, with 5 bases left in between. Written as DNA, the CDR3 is TGTGCCTGGAGCCCCTTGAACACTGAAGCTTTCTTT. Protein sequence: CAWSPLNTEAFF.

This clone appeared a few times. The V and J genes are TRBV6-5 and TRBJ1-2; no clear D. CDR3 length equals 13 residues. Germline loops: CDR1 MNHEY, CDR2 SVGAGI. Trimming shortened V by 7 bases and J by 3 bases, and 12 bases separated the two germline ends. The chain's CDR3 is CASTAGIDYGYTF. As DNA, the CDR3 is TGTGCCAGCACCGCCGGGATTGACTATGGCTACACCTTC.

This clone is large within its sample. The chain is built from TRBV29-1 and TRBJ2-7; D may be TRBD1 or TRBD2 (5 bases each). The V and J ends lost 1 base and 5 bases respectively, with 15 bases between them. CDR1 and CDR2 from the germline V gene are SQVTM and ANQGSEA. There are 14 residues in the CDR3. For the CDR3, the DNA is TGCAGCGTTGAAGTGGGGGTGGCGCCCCACGAGCAGTACTTC. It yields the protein CSVEVGVAPHEQYF.

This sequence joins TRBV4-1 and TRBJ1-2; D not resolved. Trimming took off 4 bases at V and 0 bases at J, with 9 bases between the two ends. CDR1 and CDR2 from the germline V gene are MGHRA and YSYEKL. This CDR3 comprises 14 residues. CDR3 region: CASSRAVSNYGYTF. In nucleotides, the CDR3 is TGCGCCAGCAGCCGAGCGGTTTCTAACTATGGCTACACCTTC.

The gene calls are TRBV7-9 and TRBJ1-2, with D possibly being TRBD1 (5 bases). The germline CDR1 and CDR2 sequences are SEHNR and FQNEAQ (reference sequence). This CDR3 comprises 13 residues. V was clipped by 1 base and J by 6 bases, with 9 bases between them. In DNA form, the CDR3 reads TGTGCCAGCAGCTTAGGGCAAGGGGATGGCTACACCTTC. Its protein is CASSLGQGDGYTF.

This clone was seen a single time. CDR3 amino acids: CASSPLAGAGELFF. The CDR3 bases are TGTGCCAGCAGCCCGTTAGCGGGAGCGGGGGAGCTGTTTTTT. The chain recombines TRBV7-3 with TRBJ2-2; 9 bases align to TRBD2. The CDR3 runs to 14 residues. CDR1 SGHTA and CDR2 FQGTGA come from the germline V gene. The V and J ends lost 5 bases and 8 bases, in that order; junction bases with no gene match: 6.

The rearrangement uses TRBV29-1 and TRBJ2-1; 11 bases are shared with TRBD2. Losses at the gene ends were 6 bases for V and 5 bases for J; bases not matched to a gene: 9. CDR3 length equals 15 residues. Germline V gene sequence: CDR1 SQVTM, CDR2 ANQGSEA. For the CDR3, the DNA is TGCAGCGTCCCAACTAGCGGGAGCCGTGACAATGAGCAGTTCTTC. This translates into CSVPTSGSRDNEQFF.

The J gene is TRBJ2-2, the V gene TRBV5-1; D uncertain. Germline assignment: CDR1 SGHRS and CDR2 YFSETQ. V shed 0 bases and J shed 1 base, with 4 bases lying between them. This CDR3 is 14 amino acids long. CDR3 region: CASSLAGNTGELFF. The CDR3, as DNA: TGCGCCAGCAGCTTGGCCGGGAACACCGGGGAGCTGTTTTTT.

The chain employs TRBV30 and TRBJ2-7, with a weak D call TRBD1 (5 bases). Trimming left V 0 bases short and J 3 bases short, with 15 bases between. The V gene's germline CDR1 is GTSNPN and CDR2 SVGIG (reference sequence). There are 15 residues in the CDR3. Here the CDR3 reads CAWSVGAGQFYEQYF. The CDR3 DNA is TGTGCCTGGAGTGTTGGGGCAGGGCAGTTCTACGAGCAGTACTTC.

This CDR3 is CASSFLADLNNEQFF. The CDR3, as DNA: TGTGCCAGCAGTTTCCTAGCGGATCTGAACAATGAGCAGTTCTTC. The rearrangement joins TRBV11-3 to TRBJ2-1; 7 bases are shared with TRBD2. Trimming took 6 bases from V and 5 from J; bases not matched to a gene: 10. The length of the CDR3 is 15 residues. Germline loops: CDR1 SGHNT, CDR2 YENEEA.